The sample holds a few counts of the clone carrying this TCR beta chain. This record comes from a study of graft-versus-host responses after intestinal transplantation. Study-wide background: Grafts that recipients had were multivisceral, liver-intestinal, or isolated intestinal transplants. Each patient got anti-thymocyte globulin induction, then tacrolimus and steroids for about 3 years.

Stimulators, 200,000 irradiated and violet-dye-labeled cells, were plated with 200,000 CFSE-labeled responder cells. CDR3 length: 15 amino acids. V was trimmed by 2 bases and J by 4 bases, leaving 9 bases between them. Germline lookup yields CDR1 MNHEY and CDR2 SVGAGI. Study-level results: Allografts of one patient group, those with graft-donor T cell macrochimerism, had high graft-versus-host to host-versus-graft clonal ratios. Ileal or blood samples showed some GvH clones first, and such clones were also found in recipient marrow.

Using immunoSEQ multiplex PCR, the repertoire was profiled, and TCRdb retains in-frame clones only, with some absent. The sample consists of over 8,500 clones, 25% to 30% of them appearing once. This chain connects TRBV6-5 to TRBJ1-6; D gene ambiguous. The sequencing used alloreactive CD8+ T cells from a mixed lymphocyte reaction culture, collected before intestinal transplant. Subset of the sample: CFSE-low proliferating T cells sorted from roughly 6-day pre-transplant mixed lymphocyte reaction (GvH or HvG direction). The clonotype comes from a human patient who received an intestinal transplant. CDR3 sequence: CASSYVPDYNSPLHF. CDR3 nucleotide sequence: TGTGCCAGCAGTTACGTGCCAGATTATAATTCACCCCTCCACTTT.